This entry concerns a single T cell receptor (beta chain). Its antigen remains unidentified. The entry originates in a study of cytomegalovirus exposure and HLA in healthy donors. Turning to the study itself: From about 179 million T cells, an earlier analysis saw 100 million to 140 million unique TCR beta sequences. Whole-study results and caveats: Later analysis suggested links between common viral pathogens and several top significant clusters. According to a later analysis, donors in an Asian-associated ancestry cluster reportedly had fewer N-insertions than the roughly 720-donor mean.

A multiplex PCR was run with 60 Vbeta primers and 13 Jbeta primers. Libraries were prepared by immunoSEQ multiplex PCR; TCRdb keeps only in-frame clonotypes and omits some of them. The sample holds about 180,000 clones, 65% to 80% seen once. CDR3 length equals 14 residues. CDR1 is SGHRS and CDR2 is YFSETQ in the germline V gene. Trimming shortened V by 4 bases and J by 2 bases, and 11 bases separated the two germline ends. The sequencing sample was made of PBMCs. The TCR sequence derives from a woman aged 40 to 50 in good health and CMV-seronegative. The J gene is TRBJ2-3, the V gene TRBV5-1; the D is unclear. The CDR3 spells CASSIQPITDTQYF. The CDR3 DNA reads TGCGCCAGCAGCATACAGCCCATCACAGATACGCAGTATTTT.